The 28 T cell receptor beta chains in this list originate from one sample, sequenced in a study of shared T cell receptors in the human thymus. Profiled with immunoSEQ multiplex PCR; TCRdb holds only in-frame clones, not every one. The table includes fewer than 700,000 clones, around 89% detected once. These data were also filed under a second study, of human thymus T cells.

Specimen: thymocytes. Source of these receptors: a boy under two years old with a congenital heart defect.

The chain couples TRBV9 to TRBJ2-3; D may be TRBD2 (6 bases). The CDR3 extends over 18 amino acids. Deletions cut 4 bases from V and 8 bases from J, with 29 bases between. Germline V gives CDR1 SGDLS, CDR2 YYNGEE. CDR3: CASSMPEEDYLREITQYF. The DNA of the CDR3 is TGTGCCAGCAGCATGCCCGAGGAGGACTACCTTAGAGAGATTACGCAGTATTTT. Combining the CDR3 with reference TRBV9 and TRBJ2-3 gives the whole variable domain DSGVTQTPKHLITATGQRVTLRCSPRSGDLSVYWYQQSLDQGLQFLIQYYNGEERAKGNILERFSAQQFPDLHSELNLSSLELGDSALYFCASSMPEEDYLREITQYFGPGTRLTVL.

J is TRBJ2-1 and V is TRBV19, with 10 bases lining up with TRBD2. With 8 bases clipped from V and 8 bases from J, the junction kept 12 bases outside the gene matches. This CDR3 has 15 amino acids. From germline, CDR1 is LNHDA and CDR2 SQIVND (reference sequence). The CDR3 coding sequence is TGTGCCAGTGCGCGGCTAGCGGGGGCGGAGGATGAGCAGTTCTTC. Protein: CASARLAGAEDEQFF.

The V gene is TRBV4-1, the J gene TRBJ2-7, with D perhaps TRBD2 (5 bases). CDR1 is MGHRA and CDR2 is YSYEKL in the germline V gene. The CDR3 totals 16 residues. V was clipped by 0 bases and J by 5 bases, with 17 bases between them. CDR3 nucleotide sequence: TGCGCCAGCAGCCAAGATAAGGAACCAGCGGTCCACGAGCAGTACTTC. Residues: CASSQDKEPAVHEQYF.

The chain recombines TRBV6-5 with TRBJ1-2; D unresolved. Trimming pared 8 bases from V and 3 bases from J, leaving 16 bases between. CDR1 is MNHEY, CDR2 SVGAGI, per germline. The CDR3 is made up of 14 amino acids. The CDR3 DNA is TGTGCCAGCCCCCCGGCCCCGAGGGACTATGGCTACACCTTC. The encoded protein is CASPPAPRDYGYTF.

This clone was counted a few times. The chain carries TRBV9 and TRBJ2-3, with D possibly TRBD2 on 6 matching bases. V was shortened by 4 bases and J by 0 bases, with 24 bases between the two germline ends. Germline V gene sequence: CDR1 SGDLS, CDR2 YYNGEE. The CDR3 covers 19 residues. CDR3 loop: CASSTATGLGGTSTDTQYF. The DNA for the CDR3 is TGTGCCAGCAGCACCGCGACGGGGTTGGGGGGTACAAGCACAGATACGCAGTATTTT.

The chain carries TRBV2 and TRBJ2-7; D perhaps matches TRBD2 (6 bases). Germline V gene sequence: CDR1 SNHLY, CDR2 FYNNEI. V was shortened by 7 bases and J by 5 bases, with 30 bases between the two germline ends. This CDR3 is built from 18 residues. The CDR3, as DNA: TGTGCCAGCACCCAAGAACGGGCGCCTAGGAGGGCGAGCGACGAGCAGTACTTC. It yields the protein CASTQERAPRRASDEQYF.

Only one count was recorded for this clone. The chain uses TRBV29-1 and TRBJ1-1; 8 bases are shared with TRBD1. The trim removed 3 bases at V and 5 bases at J, leaving 8 bases unmatched. This CDR3 comprises 14 residues. Germline-derived CDR1 and CDR2 are SQVTM and ANQGSEA. CDR3 in DNA: TGCAGCGTTGACAGCGACAGGGGATGGACTGAAGCTTTCTTT. This codes for CSVDSDRGWTEAFF.

This clone was detected only once. The rearrangement uses TRBV7-6 and TRBJ1-1, with 8 bases aligning to TRBD1. J was trimmed by 1 base and V by 8 bases; bases with no gene match: 9. Germline V gives CDR1 SGHVS, CDR2 FNYEAQ. The CDR3 is 15 amino acids. The chain's CDR3 is CASVLRDRGNTEAFF. CDR3 in DNA: TGTGCCAGCGTATTACGTGACAGGGGGAACACTGAAGCTTTCTTT.

This chain uses TRBV27 with TRBJ2-3; TRBD1 is a possible D gene (6 bases). Germline CDR1 reads MNHEY; CDR2 reads SMNVEV (reference sequence). The CDR3 spans 16 residues. V was pared by 5 bases and J by 0 bases, with 15 bases between. CDR3 region: CASSAFGGGSTDTQYF. The CDR3 region has the DNA TGTGCCAGCAGTGCCTTTGGGGGCGGGAGCACAGATACGCAGTATTTT.

Only one count was recorded for this clone. The V call is TRBV28, the J call TRBJ1-5, with 7 bases lining up with TRBD1. V lost 3 bases to trimming and J lost 0 bases; unmatched junction nucleotides: 11. This CDR3 is built from 18 residues. The germline gives CDR1 MDHEN, CDR2 SYDVKM. CDR3 in amino acids: CASSFFWTGYISNQPQHF. The DNA for the CDR3 is TGTGCCAGCAGTTTTTTTTGGACAGGCTATATTAGCAATCAGCCCCAGCATTTT. Full variable domain (rest looked up from reference TRBV28 and TRBJ1-5): DVKVTQSSRYLVKRTGEKVFLECVQDMDHENMFWYRQDPGLGLRLIYFSYDVKMKEKGDIPEGYSVSREKKERFSLILESASTNQTSMYLCASSFFWTGYISNQPQHFGDGTRLSIL.

The chain carries TRBV11-3 and TRBJ2-5; 9 nucleotides line up with TRBD2. Germline CDR1 and CDR2: SGHNT and YENEEA. After removal of 3 bases from V and 3 bases from J, the junction contained 2 bases not matched to a gene. CDR3 length: 14 amino acids. The CDR3 here is CASSFLAGEETQYF. The CDR3 nucleotides are TGTGCCAGCAGCTTCTTAGCGGGGGAAGAGACCCAGTACTTC.

This sequence joins TRBV6-6 and TRBJ2-7; 9 bases are a match to TRBD1. The ends lost 6 bases at V and 5 bases at J; junction bases unmatched: 8. The CDR3 has 14 residues. Germline V gives CDR1 MNHNY, CDR2 SVGAGI (reference sequence). CDR3 protein: CASSSWDRVHEQYF. The CDR3 bases are TGTGCCAGCAGCTCATGGGACAGGGTACACGAGCAGTACTTC.

The gene calls are TRBV13 and TRBJ2-7; TRBD2 aligns across 10 bases. CDR1 and CDR2 (germline): PRHDT, FYEKMQ (reference sequence). J lost 3 bases, V lost 3 bases, and 5 bases had no gene match. This CDR3 region has 15 residues. The CDR3, as DNA: TGTGCCAGCAGCTTGGGGACTAGCGAATACTACGAGCAGTACTTC. The encoded protein is CASSLGTSEYYEQYF. The variable domain in full, with the rest retrieved from reference TRBV13 and TRBJ2-7, is AAGVIQSPRHLIKEKRETATLKCYPIPRHDTVYWYQQGPGQDPQFLISFYEKMQSDKGSIPDRFSAQQFSDYHSELNMSSLELGDSALYFCASSLGTSEYYEQYFGPGTRLTVT.

The chain has TRBV28 and TRBJ1-3; D is possibly TRBD1 (5 bases). The V and J ends lost 2 bases and 4 bases respectively, with 15 bases between them. Germline lookup yields CDR1 MDHEN and CDR2 SYDVKM. This CDR3 has 16 residues. The CDR3 sequence: CASSLPLGGLGNTIYF. Written as DNA, the CDR3 is TGTGCCAGCAGTTTACCCCTCGGGGGGTTGGGAAACACCATATATTTT. Using reference TRBV28 and TRBJ1-3 for the parts outside the CDR3, the full variable domain is DVKVTQSSRYLVKRTGEKVFLECVQDMDHENMFWYRQDPGLGLRLIYFSYDVKMKEKGDIPEGYSVSREKKERFSLILESASTNQTSMYLCASSLPLGGLGNTIYFGEGSWLTVV.

The chain has TRBV6-7 and TRBJ1-2; D may be TRBD1 (6 bases). TRBV6-7 is sorted into the ORF group, with uncertain function. CDR3 length: 18 amino acids. The ends were cut back, 10 bases at V and 4 bases at J, with 31 bases in the middle. In DNA, the CDR3 is TGTGCCACTAGACTCTATGTAGGAATACAGGGATTTTCCTATGGCTACACCTTC. It codes for CATRLYVGIQGFSYGYTF.

This clone showed up just once. The V gene is TRBV7-9, the J gene TRBJ2-7; the D gene is possibly TRBD2 (6 bases). CDR3 length equals 14 residues. CDR1 and CDR2 (germline): SEHNR, FQNEAQ (reference sequence). V shed 5 bases and J shed 3 bases, with 14 bases lying between them. DNA for the CDR3: TGTGCCAGCAGCCCCTCCGGGAGTAGCTACGAGCAGTACTTC. Its translation: CASSPSGSSYEQYF. The whole variable domain, filled in from reference TRBV7-9 and TRBJ2-7, reads DTGVSQNPRHKITKRGQNVTFRCDPISEHNRLYWYRQTLGQGPEFLTYFQNEAQLEKSRLLSDRFSAERPKGSFSTLEIQRTEQGDSAMYLCASSPSGSSYEQYFGPGTRLTVT.

For this clone: Additional DNA sequences in this sample encode the identical CDR3. The chain combines TRBV5-1 with TRBJ2-1; the match to TRBD2 covers 12 bases. The CDR3 totals 15 residues. V trimming: 3 bases; J trimming: 5 bases; junction bases outside the gene matches: 3. From germline, CDR1 is SGHRS and CDR2 YFSETQ. The CDR3 bases are TGCGCCAGCAGCTCCGGACTAGCGGGACACAATGAGCAGTTCTTC. Amino acid sequence: CASSSGLAGHNEQFF.

The V and J genes are TRBV15 and TRBJ2-7; 9 nucleotides match TRBD2. J gave up 4 bases and V 3 bases, and 7 bases lay outside the gene matches. This CDR3 contains 15 residues. The germline gives CDR1 LNHNV, CDR2 YYDKDF (reference sequence). The CDR3 DNA follows: TGTGCCACCAGCAGTGGGCGGGAGGGCCCATACGAGCAGTACTTC. It specifies CATSSGREGPYEQYF.

The V gene is TRBV5-6, the J gene TRBJ2-2; 14 bases are shared with TRBD2. The CDR3 length is 17 residues. V was clipped by 0 bases and J by 5 bases; unmatched bases: 3. Germline assignment: CDR1 SGHDT and CDR2 YYEEEE. The CDR3 is CASSLAGTSGRTGELFF. CDR3 coding DNA: TGTGCCAGCAGCTTGGCCGGGACTAGCGGGAGAACCGGGGAGCTGTTTTTT. The full variable domain, completed using reference TRBV5-6 and TRBJ2-2, is DAGVTQSPTHLIKTRGQQVTLRCSPKSGHDTVSWYQQALGQGPQFIFQYYEEEERQRGNFPDRFSGHQFPNYSSELNVNALLLGDSALYLCASSLAGTSGRTGELFFGEGSRLTVL.

The rearrangement joins TRBV14 to TRBJ1-5; D is undetermined. This CDR3 has 12 residues. V lost 1 base to trimming and J lost 10 bases, with 8 bases between them. Germline V lookup: CDR1 SGHDN, CDR2 FVKESK. The CDR3 loop is CASSQGEEPQHF. The DNA for the CDR3 is TGTGCCAGCAGCCAAGGGGAGGAACCCCAGCATTTT.

V is TRBV27 and J is TRBJ2-1, with 7 bases fitting TRBD2. This CDR3 is 15 amino acids long. Germline V gene lookup returns CDR1 MNHEY and CDR2 SMNVEV (reference sequence). V gave up 2 bases and J gave up 10 bases; unmatched junction bases: 11. The CDR3 reads CASSLVTSPPREQFF. The CDR3 DNA reads TGTGCCAGCAGTTTAGTGACTAGCCCACCCAGGGAGCAGTTCTTC.

This chain uses TRBV11-2 with TRBJ1-1, with 8 bases lining up with TRBD1. The CDR3 is 15 residues long. CDR1 is SGHAT, CDR2 FQNNGV, per germline. The trim removed 5 bases at V and 1 base at J, leaving 6 bases unmatched. The DNA of the CDR3 is TGTGCCAGCAGCACCTTCAGGGGGCCGAACACTGAAGCTTTCTTT. Translation gives CASSTFRGPNTEAFF.

The chain is built from TRBV10-3 and TRBJ2-5; 14 bases are shared with TRBD2. The germline gives CDR1 ENHRY, CDR2 SYGVKD. J gave up 7 bases and V 2 bases, and 12 bases lay outside the gene matches. The CDR3 has 18 amino acids. The CDR3 nucleotides are TGTGCCATCAGTGAGAAGCAGCCGGGACTAGCGGGAGCCGTGACCCAGTACTTC. Translated: CAISEKQPGLAGAVTQYF.

The chain uses TRBV2 and TRBJ1-2; possibly TRBD1 for D (6 bases). Deletions cut 2 bases from V and 4 bases from J, with 14 bases between. The CDR3 runs 15 residues. Per the germline V gene, CDR1 is SNHLY and CDR2 is FYNNEI. In nucleotides, the CDR3 is TGTGCCAGCAGTGAAAAGGGGGGGGGATCCTATGGCTACACCTTC. Its protein is CASSEKGGGSYGYTF.

In its sample, this clone was seen a few times. The rearrangement links TRBV5-1 to TRBJ2-3, with 9 bases fitting TRBD2. The V gene's germline CDR1 is SGHRS and CDR2 YFSETQ. The CDR3 totals 18 residues. V was clipped by 0 bases and J by 4 bases; unmatched bases: 12. CDR3 coding DNA: TGCGCCAGCAGCTTGGTCGCGGCGGGAGGGAAGAGGGCAGATACGCAGTATTTT. Translated: CASSLVAAGGKRADTQYF.

The chain recombines TRBV11-2 with TRBJ2-7; D perhaps matches TRBD1 (6 bases). Germline CDR1 reads SGHAT; CDR2 reads FQNNGV. The length of the CDR3 is 16 residues. The V gene lost 1 base and the J gene lost 2 bases, with 15 bases spanning the gap. The chain's CDR3 is CASSLAGRGFPYEQYF. CDR3 sequence (DNA): TGTGCCAGCAGCTTAGCGGGCAGGGGTTTCCCCTACGAGCAGTACTTC.

The chain links TRBV27 to TRBJ2-7, with 7 bases fitting TRBD2. The CDR3 covers 16 residues. The J segment lost 7 bases and the V segment lost 0 bases, leaving 12 bases of the junction unmatched. CDR1 is MNHEY, CDR2 SMNVEV, per germline (reference sequence). DNA of the CDR3: TGTGCCAGCAGTTTATCGAGTGGGAGGGCCACTCGGGAGCAGTACTTC. This translates into CASSLSSGRATREQYF.

J is TRBJ2-7 and V is TRBV27; D might be TRBD1 (6 bases). The CDR3 length is 17 residues. Germline V CDR1 and CDR2: MNHEY, SMNVEV (reference sequence). Trimming took off 5 bases at V and 3 bases at J, with 23 bases between the two ends. CDR3 in amino acids: CASSGTAGTRPFYEQYF. CDR3 coding DNA: TGTGCCAGCAGTGGAACAGCCGGGACAAGACCCTTCTACGAGCAGTACTTC.